One and the same sample provided the 28 T cell receptor beta chains below, sequenced in a study of shared clonotypes between healthy human individuals. Clones were sequenced by immunoSEQ multiplex PCR, and TCRdb holds only the in-frame ones, with some missing. The repertoire consists of approximately 500,000 clones, with less than 96% occurring once and the leading ten covering 0.06%. The sequencing sample was made of naive CD4+ T cells sorted from blood. Subset: CD45RA+ positively selected. These receptors came from a woman aged 25-40 years in good health.

This rearrangement joins TRBV29-1 to TRBJ2-7; D possibly corresponds to TRBD1 (6 bases). Germline V gene lookup returns CDR1 SQVTM and CDR2 ANQGSEA. The V end was cut by 7 bases, the J end by 1 base, with 11 bases between. The CDR3 loop spans 12 amino acids. The CDR3: CSAMTGSYEQYF. CDR3 DNA: TGCAGCGCTATGACAGGTTCCTACGAGCAGTACTTC.

The gene calls are TRBV11-2 and TRBJ2-1, with 7 bases identical to TRBD2. CDR3 length: 13 amino acids. V lost 5 bases, J lost 5 bases, and 3 bases stayed unmatched. Germline V gives CDR1 SGHAT, CDR2 FQNNGV. The CDR3 sequence is CASSHGTNNEQFF. The CDR3 DNA reads as TGTGCCAGCAGCCACGGGACTAACAATGAGCAGTTCTTC.

The rearrangement joins TRBV9 to TRBJ2-3; the match to TRBD2 covers 9 bases. This CDR3 comprises 16 residues. CDR1 and CDR2 (germline): SGDLS, YYNGEE. Trimming removed 0 bases from V and 1 base from J; junction bases left unmatched: 3. The CDR3 DNA is TGTGCCAGCAGCGTAGTAGCGGGAGTCGGCACAGATACGCAGTATTTT. The encoded protein is CASSVVAGVGTDTQYF. Drawing the rest from reference TRBV9 and TRBJ2-3, the complete variable domain is DSGVTQTPKHLITATGQRVTLRCSPRSGDLSVYWYQQSLDQGLQFLIQYYNGEERAKGNILERFSAQQFPDLHSELNLSSLELGDSALYFCASSVVAGVGTDTQYFGPGTRLTVL.

V gene TRBV7-3 combines with J gene TRBJ1-6; D not resolved. V dropped 1 base and J dropped 10 bases, with 11 bases sitting between them. The V gene's germline CDR1 is SGHTA and CDR2 FQGTGA. The length of the CDR3 is 14 residues. The CDR3: CASSLSPTGSPLHF. CDR3 DNA: TGTGCCAGCAGCTTAAGTCCCACGGGGTCACCCCTCCACTTT.

The chain joins TRBV7-2 to TRBJ2-5, with D tentatively TRBD2 (5 bases). Trimming removed 1 base from V and 5 bases from J, with 11 bases in between. CDR3 length equals 14 residues. In germline, CDR1 is SGHTA, CDR2 FQGNSA. The DNA for the CDR3 is TGTGCCAGCAGCTTAGTCGGGATAGGGGAGACCCAGTACTTC. It codes for CASSLVGIGETQYF.

The genes are TRBV27 and TRBJ2-7, with D possibly matching TRBD1 (5 bases). In germline, CDR1 is MNHEY, CDR2 SMNVEV (reference sequence). V was pared by 3 bases and J by 2 bases, with 17 bases between. The CDR3 is 16 residues long. The CDR3 nucleotides read TGTGCCAGCAGTTTCATATTTGGGCAGGGCCCCTACGAGCAGTACTTC. It encodes CASSFIFGQGPYEQYF.

The chain couples TRBV27 to TRBJ2-1; D might be TRBD2 (5 bases). The germline V gene has CDR1 MNHEY and CDR2 SMNVEV (reference sequence). The CDR3 consists of 14 residues. Trimming removed 4 bases at V and 6 bases at J, with 13 bases between. The CDR3 reads CASSYWGVPNEQFF. The CDR3 DNA follows: TGTGCCAGCAGTTATTGGGGAGTTCCCAATGAGCAGTTCTTC.

This clone was seen once. This CDR3 is CASSLGTVLGGGQYF. For the CDR3, the DNA is TGCGCCAGCAGCTTGGGGACTGTGCTGGGTGGAGGGCAGTACTTC. The V gene is TRBV5-1, the J gene TRBJ2-7, with D perhaps TRBD2 (5 bases). Looked up from germline, CDR1 is SGHRS and CDR2 is YFSETQ. V lost 0 bases, J lost 9 bases, and 19 bases lay in between. The CDR3 is made up of 15 amino acids.

The rearrangement links TRBV7-2 to TRBJ2-7, with 13 bases lining up with TRBD2. V dropped 3 bases and J dropped 4; count of bases not matched to a gene: 9. There are 17 residues in the CDR3. Germline-derived CDR1 and CDR2 are SGHTA and FQGNSA. The CDR3 here is CASSLSLAGGPWYEQYF. In DNA, the CDR3 is TGTGCCAGCAGCTTGTCACTAGCGGGAGGGCCTTGGTACGAGCAGTACTTC.

This clone was observed a single time. The chain joins TRBV11-3 to TRBJ2-1; 11 bases match TRBD1. Germline CDR1 and CDR2: SGHNT and YENEEA. The length of the CDR3 is 16 residues. The junction had 2 bases not matched to a gene; V was cut back by 1 base and J by 3 bases. The CDR3 reads CASSLGGQGVYNEQFF. In nucleotides, the CDR3 is TGTGCCAGCAGCTTAGGGGGACAGGGGGTCTACAATGAGCAGTTCTTC.

This sequence joins TRBV30 and TRBJ2-7; D possibly corresponds to TRBD2 (6 bases). Per the germline V gene, CDR1 is GTSNPN and CDR2 is SVGIG (reference sequence). V was cut by 0 bases and J by 0 bases, with 9 bases left in between. The length of the CDR3 is 14 residues. The CDR3 bases are TGTGCCTGGAGTGTAGGGGACTTCTCCTACGAGCAGTACTTC. It specifies CAWSVGDFSYEQYF.

In its sample, this clone was seen once. This chain uses TRBV27 with TRBJ1-1, with D uncertain. The CDR3 runs 16 residues. V lost 5 bases and J lost 1, with 17 bases in between. Germline CDR1 MNHEY, CDR2 SMNVEV (reference sequence). The CDR3 loop is CASSPKVNRRNTEAFF. Written as DNA, the CDR3 is TGTGCCAGCAGTCCCAAGGTGAACCGACGGAACACTGAAGCTTTCTTT.

This sequence joins TRBV28 and TRBJ2-5; 8 bases agree with TRBD2. The CDR3 is 16 residues long. V lost 7 bases and J lost 4; bases outside the gene matches: 14. Per germline, CDR1 MDHEN and CDR2 SYDVKM. DNA for the CDR3: TGTGCCAGCACCTTCTCCGGGACTAGTCCTGGAGAGACCCAGTACTTC. The encoded protein is CASTFSGTSPGETQYF.

This sequence joins TRBV10-2 and TRBJ1-2, with 7 bases lining up with TRBD1. Losses at the gene ends were 2 bases for V and 7 bases for J; bases not matched to a gene: 4. Germline CDR1 and CDR2: WSHSY and SAAADI. The CDR3 length is 13 residues. The CDR3 bases are TGCGCCAGCAGTGAGGACAGGGTGCGTGGCTACACCTTC. Amino acids: CASSEDRVRGYTF.

This chain connects TRBV7-9 to TRBJ2-3; D is tentatively TRBD1 or TRBD2 (6 bases each). V lost 5 bases to trimming and J lost 4 bases, with 19 bases between them. This CDR3 contains 16 residues. Germline values: CDR1 SEHNR, CDR2 FQNEAQ (reference sequence). CDR3 sequence reads: CASSPPWSGASDTQYF. CDR3 sequence (DNA): TGTGCCAGCAGCCCCCCGTGGTCGGGGGCATCAGATACGCAGTATTTT.

V gene TRBV5-1 combines with J gene TRBJ2-3, with 7 positions matching TRBD1. The V segment lost 4 bases and the J segment 5 bases; nucleotides outside the gene matches: 10. Germline V gene sequence: CDR1 SGHRS, CDR2 YFSETQ. This CDR3 region has 15 residues. This CDR3 is CASSATGTAQDTQYF. CDR3 bases: TGCGCCAGCAGCGCAACCGGGACAGCCCAAGATACGCAGTATTTT.

The rearrangement joins TRBV27 to TRBJ1-5, with no clear D. This CDR3 is built from 14 residues. Germline V CDR1 and CDR2: MNHEY, SMNVEV (reference sequence). V was clipped by 4 bases and J by 5 bases, with 12 bases between them. CDR3 in amino acids: CASSSVGYDQPQHF. As DNA, the CDR3 is TGTGCCAGCAGTTCGGTCGGTTACGATCAGCCCCAGCATTTT.

This chain links TRBV19 with TRBJ1-4; TRBD1 aligns across 8 bases. The V gene's germline CDR1 is LNHDA and CDR2 SQIVND (reference sequence). The length of the CDR3 is 15 residues. V lost 4 bases and J lost 4; bases outside the gene matches: 5. CDR3 sequence (DNA): TGTGCCAGTAGTAGAGGGGACAGGAGTAATGAAAAACTGTTTTTT. It codes for CASSRGDRSNEKLFF.

The rearrangement uses TRBV11-3 and TRBJ2-3, with TRBD1 as a possible D gene (5 bases). Germline V lookup: CDR1 SGHNT, CDR2 YENEEA. This CDR3 contains 14 residues. V shed 5 bases and J shed 3 bases, with 12 bases lying between them. The CDR3, as DNA: TGTGCCAGCAGCCCAGGGTTTGTGACAGATACGCAGTATTTT. This codes for CASSPGFVTDTQYF. Variable domain in full (rest from reference TRBV11-3 and TRBJ2-3): EAGVVQSPRYKIIEKKQPVAFWCNPISGHNTLYWYLQNLGQGPELLIRYENEEAVDDSQLPKDRFSAERLKGVDSTLKIQPAELGDSAVYLCASSPGFVTDTQYFGPGTRLTVL.

This clone was observed a few times. The V call is TRBV6-1, the J call TRBJ1-5; no clear D. This CDR3 is built from 15 residues. The germline V gene has CDR1 MNHNS and CDR2 SASEGT. The V and J ends lost 3 bases and 0 bases respectively, with 9 bases between them. CDR3 bases: TGTGCCAGCAGTGAGCCCAGTTATAGCAATCAGCCCCAGCATTTT. Translating it yields CASSEPSYSNQPQHF.

This clone appeared once. V is TRBV7-9 and J is TRBJ1-2; no definite D call. The V and J ends lost 4 bases and 4 bases respectively, with 10 bases between them. This CDR3 region has 13 residues. Germline lookup yields CDR1 SEHNR and CDR2 FQNEAQ (reference sequence). CDR3: CASSSDGVYGYTF. The CDR3 DNA reads TGTGCCAGCAGCTCGGACGGTGTCTATGGCTACACCTTC.

This clone was counted once. The rearrangement uses TRBV28 and TRBJ1-5; tentatively, D is TRBD1 (5 bases). V was trimmed by 1 base and J by 2 bases, leaving 12 bases between them. There are 16 residues in the CDR3. Germline assignment: CDR1 MDHEN and CDR2 SYDVKM. CDR3 in amino acids: CASSLSGQGRNQPQHF. CDR3 sequence (DNA): TGTGCCAGCAGTTTATCTGGGCAGGGACGCAATCAGCCCCAGCATTTT.

The rearrangement joins TRBV5-1 to TRBJ2-2, with a tentative D call TRBD2 (6 bases). V gave up 4 bases and J gave up 3 bases, with 16 bases separating them. There are 16 residues in the CDR3. Germline CDR1 reads SGHRS; CDR2 reads YFSETQ. In nucleotides, the CDR3 is TGCGCCAGCAGCGTTGGGGTCGCGGGATACACCGGGGAGCTGTTTTTT. Translating it yields CASSVGVAGYTGELFF.

The J gene is TRBJ2-7, the V gene TRBV5-5; no firm D call. V lost 2 bases and J 0 bases, leaving 9 bases between the germline ends. The CDR3 has 14 amino acids. The germline V gene encodes CDR1 SGHKS and CDR2 YYEKEE (reference sequence). CDR3 amino acids: CASSFSQSSYEQYF. The CDR3 bases are TGTGCCAGCAGCTTCAGCCAGAGCTCCTACGAGCAGTACTTC.

The rearrangement links TRBV18 to TRBJ2-3; D is ambiguous. CDR1 and CDR2 from the germline V gene are KGHSH and LQKENI. The CDR3 consists of 15 residues. Trimming pared 3 bases from V and 0 bases from J, leaving 10 bases between. This CDR3 reads CASSPSTTSTDTQYF. CDR3 in DNA: TGTGCCAGCTCACCGTCCACCACTAGCACAGATACGCAGTATTTT.

The chain carries TRBV28 and TRBJ1-5; unclear D gene. Germline-derived CDR1 and CDR2 are MDHEN and SYDVKM. CDR3 size: 12 residues. The V gene lost 8 bases and the J gene lost 9 bases, with 14 bases spanning the gap. For the CDR3, the DNA is TGTGCCAGCTTGTCAGCACCGTCGCCCCAGCATTTT. It specifies CASLSAPSPQHF.

Comment on this clone: Within the sample, other DNA sequences also encode this same CDR3. The chain combines TRBV18 with TRBJ1-2; no firm D call. This CDR3 is 12 amino acids long. Trimming pared 3 bases from V and 2 bases from J, leaving 4 bases between. Germline V lookup: CDR1 KGHSH, CDR2 LQKENI. The CDR3 DNA reads TGTGCCAGCTCACCGGAGAACTATGGCTACACCTTC. This sequence encodes CASSPENYGYTF.

The chain couples TRBV5-6 to TRBJ2-1; 8 bases agree with TRBD2. The germline V gene has CDR1 SGHDT and CDR2 YYEEEE. The CDR3 length is 15 residues. V lost 5 bases and J lost 5; bases outside the gene matches: 9. The CDR3 is CASRLAAPRHNEQFF. CDR3 sequence (DNA): TGTGCCAGCAGACTAGCGGCCCCCCGGCACAATGAGCAGTTCTTC.